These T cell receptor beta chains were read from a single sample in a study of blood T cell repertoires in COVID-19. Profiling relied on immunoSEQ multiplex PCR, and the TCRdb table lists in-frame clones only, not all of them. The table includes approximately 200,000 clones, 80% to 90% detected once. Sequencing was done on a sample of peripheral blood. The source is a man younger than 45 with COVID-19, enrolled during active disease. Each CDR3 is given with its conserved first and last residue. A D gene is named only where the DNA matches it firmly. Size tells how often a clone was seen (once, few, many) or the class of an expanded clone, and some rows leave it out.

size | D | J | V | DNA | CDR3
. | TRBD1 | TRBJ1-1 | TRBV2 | TGTGCCAGCAGCTTACAGGGGGCGGAGGACACTGAAGCTTTCTTT | CASSLQGAEDTEAFF
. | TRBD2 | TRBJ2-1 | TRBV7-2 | TGTGCCAGCAGCCCCTCCCGGGGGGTCTACAATGAGCAGTTCTTC | CASSPSRGVYNEQFF
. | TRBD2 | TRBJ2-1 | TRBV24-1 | TGTGCCACCAGTGATACTCCTAGCGGGGGCTCCTACAATGAGCAGTTCTTC | CATSDTPSGGSYNEQFF
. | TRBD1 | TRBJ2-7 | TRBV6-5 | TGTGCCAGCAGGAAGGACAGGGTAGGAACCTACGAGCAGTACTTC | CASRKDRVGTYEQYF
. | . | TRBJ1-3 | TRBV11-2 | TGTGCCAGCAGCTGGGGGGACACCATATATTTT | CASSWGDTIYF
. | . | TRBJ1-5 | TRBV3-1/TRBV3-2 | TGTGCCAGCAGCCAAGACGGGGTAAATCAGCCCCAGCATTTT | CASSQDGVNQPQHF
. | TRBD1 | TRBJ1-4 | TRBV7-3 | TGTGCCAGCAGCTTAACAGGGGGCGGGGATGAAAAACTGTTTTTT | CASSLTGGGDEKLFF
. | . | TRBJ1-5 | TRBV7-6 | TGTGCCAGCAGCTTATCGGTTGATAGCAATCAGCCCCAGCATTTT | CASSLSVDSNQPQHF
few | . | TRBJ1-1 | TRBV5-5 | TGTGCCAGCAGCTTGGTAGGAGGAGTCGCGGCTTTCTTT | CASSLVGGVAAFF
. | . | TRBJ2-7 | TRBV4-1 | TGCGCCAGCAGCCGTTCCGGGACACAATACTACGAGCAGTACTTC | CASSRSGTQYYEQYF
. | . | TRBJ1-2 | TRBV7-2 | TGTGCCAGCAGCCTAGTAGGGGGGGGAACAGACTATGGCTACACCTTC | CASSLVGGGTDYGYTF
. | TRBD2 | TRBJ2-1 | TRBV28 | TGTGCCAGCACAAAGCGGGAGGCTTACAATGAGCAGTTCTTC | CASTKREAYNEQFF
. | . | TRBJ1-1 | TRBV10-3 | TGTGCCATCAACGGGGGAGGGAGCACTGAAGCTTTCTTT | CAINGGGSTEAFF
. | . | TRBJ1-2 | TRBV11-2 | TGTGCCAGCAGCTTAGGAGGTATTGGCTATGGCTACACCTTC | CASSLGGIGYGYTF
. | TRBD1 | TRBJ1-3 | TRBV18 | TGTGCCAGCTCACTGGACAGGATCTCTGGAAACACCATATATTTT | CASSLDRISGNTIYF
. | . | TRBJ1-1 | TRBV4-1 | TGCGCCAGCAGCCAATTAGACAGGATGAACACTGAAGCTTTCTTT | CASSQLDRMNTEAFF
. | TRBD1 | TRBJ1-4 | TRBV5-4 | TGTGCCAGCAACTCACAGGGGGGCGATGAAAAACTGTTTTTT | CASNSQGGDEKLFF
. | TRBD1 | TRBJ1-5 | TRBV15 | TGTGCCACAGCGCCAAGCCGGGACAGGGATCACCAACAGCATTTT | CATAPSRDRDHQQHF
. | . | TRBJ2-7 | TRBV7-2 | TGTGCCAGCAGCCCGCGACGGGGGAGCTCCTACGAGCAGTACTTC | CASSPRRGSSYEQYF
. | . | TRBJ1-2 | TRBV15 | TGTGCCACCAGCAGAGATCGGACAGTAACTGGCTACACCTTC | CATSRDRTVTGYTF
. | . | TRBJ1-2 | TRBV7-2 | TGTGCCAGCAGTTACCTCGGAGAGAACTATGGCTACACCTTC | CASSYLGENYGYTF
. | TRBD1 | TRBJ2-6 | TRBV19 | TGTGCCAGTAGTCCACAGGGGGCTGGGGCCAACGTCCTGACTTTC | CASSPQGAGANVLTF